A selection of T cell receptor beta chains follows, all from one sample in a study of Ad26.COV2.S vaccination and SARS-CoV-2 variants. Produced via immunoSEQ multiplex PCR; TCRdb's table is partial and in-frame only. The sample shows about 480,000 clones, around nine tenths of them seen only once. This specimen consisted of peripheral blood, obtained in a trial of Ad26.COV2.S vaccine versus placebo. These receptors were obtained from a person between 18 and 65 years old who received the Ad26.COV2.S COVID-19 vaccine or a placebo. The CDR3 runs from the conserved cysteine through the conserved F or W. Clone size is stated in some rows and not others, as once, few, many or a class when expanded.

>TRBV27|-
CASSARDRFYF
>TRBV28|-
CAAGGRGREKLFF
>TRBV6-5|few
CASSYLEGPLHF
>TRBV9|-
CASSVEGEAVEKYGYTF
>TRBV27|-
CASSVTLWGDTEAFF
>TRBV10-3|-
CATRGGTDTQYF
>TRBV6-2/TRBV6-3|-
CASSHSSYEQYF
>TRBV5-1|-
CASSLLGVYGYTF
>TRBV18|-
CASSPFQGLGPGYTF
>TRBV7-3|-
CASSADYRGADTQYF
>TRBV4-3|once
CASSHRLPNSPLHF
>TRBV28|-
CASRTTRSDTQYF
>TRBV11-2|-
CASSPGTGHYGYTF
>TRBV28|-
CASSRDGVSYEQYF
>TRBV28|-
CASSGTSGPQFF